The rows below give T cell receptor beta chains drawn from one sample of a study of glioma-infiltrating T cells after dendritic cell vaccination. Measured with immunoSEQ multiplex PCR; TCRdb has only the in-frame clones, and not every one. The sample yields over 90,000 clones, approximately 81% seen once. The sequences come from blood, collected before dendritic cell vaccination. The receptors come from a human donor with glioblastoma. The CDR3 runs from the conserved cysteine through the conserved F or W. Fields, in order: V gene, D gene, J gene, clone size, CDR3 protein, CDR3 DNA. A D gene is named only where the DNA matches it firmly. Not every row has a clone size; where given, it reads once, few, many or a size class.

>TRBV10-1|-|TRBJ2-1|-
CASSESGGSYNEQFF
TGCGCCAGCAGTGAGTCGGGGGGTTCCTACAATGAGCAGTTCTTC
>TRBV19|-|TRBJ1-5|-
CASSLDRNQPQHF
TGTGCCAGTAGCCTCGACAGAAATCAGCCCCAGCATTTT
>TRBV5-1|-|TRBJ2-5|-
CASSPVEVETQYF
TGCGCCAGCAGCCCAGTAGAGGTTGAGACCCAGTACTTC
>TRBV5-1|TRBD1|TRBJ1-1|-
CASTRTGGSTEAFF
TGCGCCAGCACTCGTACAGGGGGCAGCACTGAAGCTTTCTTT
>TRBV5-1|-|TRBJ2-7|-
CASSFWSPESEQYF
TGCGCCAGCAGCTTTTGGTCCCCAGAATCCGAGCAGTACTTC
>TRBV5-1|-|TRBJ1-2|-
CASSLDPQAIYGYTF
TGCGCCAGCAGCTTGGACCCACAGGCGATCTATGGCTACACCTTC
>TRBV5-1|-|TRBJ1-2|-
CASSLEQYGYTF
TGCGCCAGCAGCTTGGAACAGTATGGCTACACCTTC
>TRBV5-1|TRBD1|TRBJ1-5|-
CASSLDGQGNQPQHF
TGCGCCAGCAGCTTGGACGGACAGGGCAATCAGCCCCAGCATTTT
>TRBV12-5|TRBD1|TRBJ2-7|-
CASGLVTGGEQYF
TGTGCTAGTGGTTTGGTGACAGGGGGCGAGCAGTACTTC
>TRBV4-1|-|TRBJ1-1|-
CASSQDPGGVGITEAFF
TGCGCCAGCAGCCAAGATCCGGGGGGCGTAGGGATCACTGAAGCTTTCTTT
>TRBV4-1|TRBD1|TRBJ2-7|-
CASSHNRGTYEQYF
TGCGCCAGCAGCCACAACAGGGGCACCTACGAGCAGTACTTC
>TRBV19|TRBD1|TRBJ1-3|once
CASSRTGVTGNTIYF
TGTGCCAGTAGTCGCACAGGGGTTACTGGAAACACCATATATTTT
>TRBV25-1|-|TRBJ1-1|-
CASRRGNTEAFF
TGTGCCAGCAGACGGGGGAACACTGAAGCTTTCTTT
>TRBV4-2|-|TRBJ2-5|-
CASSANETQYF
TGTGCCAGCAGCGCTAACGAGACCCAGTACTTC
>TRBV5-1|TRBD1|TRBJ1-2|once
CASSLWGPGQGYGYTF
TGCGCCAGCAGCTTGTGGGGCCCGGGACAGGGATATGGCTACACCTTC
>TRBV5-1|TRBD1|TRBJ2-7|few
CASSSHGTGSYEQYF
TGCGCCAGCAGCTCTCACGGGACAGGTTCCTACGAGCAGTACTTC
>TRBV29-1|TRBD1|TRBJ2-7|once
CSVGQGSYEQYF
TGCAGCGTGGGACAGGGCAGCTACGAGCAGTACTTC
>TRBV9|-|TRBJ2-1|-
CASSVAVSYNEQFF
TGTGCCAGCAGCGTAGCGGTCTCCTACAATGAGCAGTTCTTC
>TRBV4-1|TRBD1|TRBJ2-5|once
CASSHDRGLGTQYF
TGCGCCAGCAGCCATGACAGGGGGCTGGGGACCCAGTACTTC
>TRBV9|TRBD1|TRBJ1-5|-
CASSVGDSSNQPQHF
TGTGCCAGCAGCGTAGGGGACAGTAGCAATCAGCCCCAGCATTTT
>TRBV19|-|TRBJ1-2|-
CASSIDRGYGYTF
TGTGCCAGTAGTATAGACAGGGGTTATGGCTACACCTTC